The 28 T cell receptor beta chains reported below all come from one sample, sequenced in a study of STAT3 mutations in large granular lymphocyte leukemia. Their recognized antigens are unknown. Whole-study results and caveats: Every T-cell large granular lymphocyte leukemia patient had at least one immunodominant TCR beta clonotype.

Assay used: immunoSEQ multiplex PCR; TCRdb lists only in-frame clones, some missing. The data contain under 25,000 clones, 80% to 95% of them singletons. The specimen was peripheral blood mononuclear cells. These receptors all stem from a man aged 55 to 70 with T-cell large granular lymphocyte leukemia. Some clones in this sample may be carry-over from other donors' samples.

The CDR3 sequence: CASKGPAYEQYF. The CDR3 DNA sequence: TGTGCCAGCAAGGGCCCTGCCTACGAGCAGTACTTC. This chain links TRBV28 with TRBJ2-7; unclear D gene. Germline V lookup: CDR1 MDHEN, CDR2 SYDVKM. V was cut by 7 bases and J by 2 bases, with 9 bases left in between. The CDR3 is 12 residues long.

The V call is TRBV29-1, the J call TRBJ2-7; 10 nucleotides line up with TRBD1. Germline V gene data show CDR1 as SQVTM and CDR2 as ANQGSEA. V was clipped by 3 bases and J by 3 bases; unmatched bases: 11. The CDR3 has 16 residues. The CDR3 is CSVDFATRDRGYEQYF. CDR3 sequence (DNA): TGCAGCGTTGATTTTGCGACCCGGGACAGGGGCTACGAGCAGTACTTC.

This rearrangement joins TRBV6-5 to TRBJ2-3, with a tentative D call TRBD2 (6 bases). The V end lost 6 bases, the J end lost 2 bases, and 15 bases lay between the germline ends. Germline assignment: CDR1 MNHEY and CDR2 SVGAGI. This CDR3 is 15 amino acids long. The CDR3 bases are TGTGCCAGCAGCCGGACTATCACCCCCACAGATACGCAGTATTTT. It encodes CASSRTITPTDTQYF.

This clone was observed once. This chain joins TRBV25-1 and TRBJ2-2, with no clear D. The CDR3 has 12 amino acids. Germline-derived CDR1 and CDR2 are MGHDK and SYGVNS. V shed 7 bases and J shed 1 base, with 4 bases lying between them. The CDR3 nucleotides are TGTGCCAGCAACGGGAACACCGGGGAGCTGTTTTTT. Its protein is CASNGNTGELFF.

The gene calls are TRBV18 and TRBJ2-7; possible D gene TRBD1, 6 bases. From germline, CDR1 is KGHSH and CDR2 LQKENI. This CDR3 is 16 amino acids long. Trimming shortened V by 6 bases and J by 3 bases, and 21 bases separated the two germline ends. The CDR3 DNA reads as TGTGCCAGCTCCGTCCACGTCGGGACAAACGACTACGAGCAGTACTTC. Translated: CASSVHVGTNDYEQYF. Full variable domain (outside the CDR3, taken from reference TRBV18 and TRBJ2-7): NAGVMQNPRHLVRRRGQEARLRCSPMKGHSHVYWYRQLPEEGLKFMVYLQKENIIDESGMPKERFSAEFPKEGPSILRIQQVVRGDSAAYFCASSVHVGTNDYEQYFGPGTRLTVT.

This chain connects TRBV7-9 to TRBJ2-7; 8 bases map to TRBD1. This CDR3 has 14 amino acids. Germline V CDR1 and CDR2: SEHNR, FQNEAQ (reference sequence). The junction had 3 bases not matched to a gene; V was cut back by 5 bases and J by 0 bases. As DNA, the CDR3 is TGTGCCAGCAGCCAGGGGGCTCACTCCTACGAGCAGTACTTC. Translated, it gives CASSQGAHSYEQYF.

This rearrangement joins TRBV5-1 to TRBJ1-2; TRBD1 aligns across 7 bases. J gave up 8 bases and V 0 bases, and 10 bases lay outside the gene matches. Germline-derived CDR1 and CDR2 are SGHRS and YFSETQ. CDR3 size: 15 residues. CDR3 sequence: CASSLEQGPAGGYTF. The DNA for the CDR3 is TGCGCCAGCAGCTTGGAACAGGGGCCCGCGGGCGGCTACACCTTC.

J is TRBJ1-2 and V is TRBV6-1; the D gene is possibly TRBD1 (5 bases). Germline V gene sequence: CDR1 MNHNS, CDR2 SASEGT. The CDR3 spans 14 residues. V lost 7 bases, J lost 4 bases, and 16 bases lay in between. Here the CDR3 reads CASKARTGTYGYTF. The CDR3 DNA sequence: TGTGCCAGCAAAGCCCGAACAGGCACCTATGGCTACACCTTC.

The chain links TRBV5-6 to TRBJ2-5, with D possibly matching TRBD2 (5 bases). Germline CDR1 and CDR2: SGHDT and YYEEEE. The CDR3 has 15 residues. V lost 2 bases and J lost 4, with 15 bases in between. CDR3 sequence: CASSFKRVGGETQYF. In nucleotides, the CDR3 is TGTGCCAGCAGCTTTAAGAGGGTTGGAGGAGAGACCCAGTACTTC.

The count of this clone is one. The CDR3 coding sequence is TGTGCCAGCTCACCAGCACGGCAAGAGACCCAGTACTTC. This gives the protein CASSPARQETQYF. V and J are TRBV18 and TRBJ2-5; D ambiguous. V was pared by 2 bases and J by 2 bases, with 6 bases between. The CDR3 totals 13 residues. CDR1 is KGHSH, CDR2 LQKENI, per germline. The whole variable domain, remainder taken from reference TRBV18 and TRBJ2-5, is NAGVMQNPRHLVRRRGQEARLRCSPMKGHSHVYWYRQLPEEGLKFMVYLQKENIIDESGMPKERFSAEFPKEGPSILRIQQVVRGDSAAYFCASSPARQETQYFGPGTRLLVL.

The CDR3 is CASSLKGSNQPQHF. The CDR3 DNA sequence: TGTGCCAGCAGCTTGAAGGGGAGCAATCAGCCCCAGCATTTT. The chain couples TRBV5-4 to TRBJ1-5; D might be TRBD1 (5 bases). Germline assignment: CDR1 SGHNT and CDR2 YYREEE (reference sequence). The length of the CDR3 is 14 residues. V shed 1 base and J shed 1 base, with 6 bases lying between them.

J is TRBJ2-5 and V is TRBV19; 7 nucleotides match TRBD2. There are 15 residues in the CDR3. The germline V gene encodes CDR1 LNHDA and CDR2 SQIVND (reference sequence). Unmatched junction bases numbered 8, after V lost 1 base and J lost 6 bases. The CDR3: CASSIVGRGGKTQYF. In nucleotides, the CDR3 is TGTGCCAGTAGTATAGTGGGACGCGGGGGTAAGACCCAGTACTTC.

This sequence joins TRBV7-2 and TRBJ2-7; 14 bases map to TRBD2. J lost 2 bases, V lost 5 bases, and 8 bases had no gene match. This CDR3 has 17 amino acids. CDR1 is SGHTA and CDR2 is FQGNSA in the germline V gene. For the CDR3, the DNA is TGTGCCAGCAGCCTGGGACTAGCGGGGGAGGGCACCTACGAGCAGTACTTC. Its protein product is CASSLGLAGEGTYEQYF.

The sample holds one count of this clone. The chain recombines TRBV9 with TRBJ2-3, with D perhaps matching TRBD1 or TRBD2 (5 bases each). Looked up from germline, CDR1 is SGDLS and CDR2 is YYNGEE. The germline V and J ends were trimmed by 0 bases and 6 bases, with 11 bases remaining between them. The CDR3 spans 14 residues. In DNA form, the CDR3 reads TGTGCCAGCAGCGTAGGTACGGGGCCGGATACGCAGTATTTT. Protein sequence: CASSVGTGPDTQYF.

The rearrangement links TRBV25-1 to TRBJ2-6; unclear D gene. This CDR3 contains 17 residues. V was clipped by 5 bases and J by 0 bases, with 14 bases between them. Germline lookup yields CDR1 MGHDK and CDR2 SYGVNS. CDR3 amino acids: CASSPQGSVSGANVLTF. CDR3 coding DNA: TGTGCCAGCAGTCCCCAAGGCAGCGTCTCTGGGGCCAACGTCCTGACTTTC.

The CDR3 is CASSLSRVGNQPQHF. The CDR3 nucleotides are TGTGCCAGCAGCCTCTCCAGGGTGGGCAATCAGCCCCAGCATTTT. The rearrangement links TRBV5-6 to TRBJ1-5, with D perhaps matching TRBD1 (5 bases). The V gene's germline CDR1 is SGHDT and CDR2 YYEEEE. Trimming stripped 4 bases from V and 2 bases from J, with 13 bases between. CDR3 length: 15 amino acids. The full variable domain, completed using reference TRBV5-6 and TRBJ1-5, is DAGVTQSPTHLIKTRGQQVTLRCSPKSGHDTVSWYQQALGQGPQFIFQYYEEEERQRGNFPDRFSGHQFPNYSSELNVNALLLGDSALYLCASSLSRVGNQPQHFGDGTRLSIL.

J is TRBJ1-2 and V is TRBV11-2, with D possibly TRBD1 on 5 matching bases. Germline CDR1 reads SGHAT; CDR2 reads FQNNGV. This CDR3 has 15 residues. With 5 bases removed from V and 0 bases from J, the gap between germline ends came to 13 bases. Here the CDR3 reads CASSHNRRPNYGYTF. In DNA, the CDR3 is TGTGCCAGCAGCCATAACAGGAGACCTAACTATGGCTACACCTTC.

The rearrangement joins TRBV18 to TRBJ2-7; 7 bases are a match to TRBD2. Germline V CDR1 and CDR2: KGHSH, LQKENI. CDR3 length: 14 residues. V was pared by 6 bases and J by 2 bases, with 7 bases of the junction left unmatched. The CDR3 loop reads CASSGGREPYEQYF. The CDR3 nucleotides read TGTGCCAGCTCCGGCGGGCGGGAGCCCTACGAGCAGTACTTC.

V usage is TRBV29-1 and J usage is TRBJ1-2, with a tentative D call TRBD1 (5 bases). The CDR3 spans 16 residues. Trimming stripped 6 bases from V and 4 bases from J, with 24 bases between. Germline CDR1 is SQVTM and CDR2 is ANQGSEA. DNA of the CDR3: TGCAGCGTCCGGATCCGGGACTTACTTACAGGCTATGGCTACACCTTC. Its protein product is CSVRIRDLLTGYGYTF.

CDR3 DNA sequence: TGTGCCAGCAGCCGCCGGACGGATCCTAACTATGGCTACACCTTC. Amino acid sequence: CASSRRTDPNYGYTF. This rearrangement joins TRBV7-8 to TRBJ1-2; D unclear. This CDR3 region has 15 residues. The germline V gene encodes CDR1 SGHVS and CDR2 FQNEAQ. Trimming took 5 bases from V and 0 from J, leaving 13 bases between them.

The CDR3, as DNA: TGTGCCAGCAACTCCCCGGCGGGGGCCTACGAGCAGTACTTC. Its protein is CASNSPAGAYEQYF. The chain is built from TRBV28 and TRBJ2-7; 7 bases match TRBD2. The germline V gene has CDR1 MDHEN and CDR2 SYDVKM. The junction had 8 bases not matched to a gene; V was cut back by 7 bases and J by 2 bases. The CDR3 sequence is 14 residues long.

The chain joins TRBV27 to TRBJ1-2; D uncertain. V was shortened by 2 bases and J by 7 bases, with 11 bases between the two germline ends. This CDR3 region has 13 residues. CDR1 and CDR2 (germline): MNHEY, SMNVEV (reference sequence). The CDR3, as DNA: TGTGCCAGCAGTTTAACCGGGTATAGTGGCTACACCTTC. It specifies CASSLTGYSGYTF.

This chain joins TRBV4-2 and TRBJ2-5; either TRBD1 or TRBD2 may fit D (6 bases each). This CDR3 spans 14 amino acids. Germline V lookup: CDR1 LGHNA, CDR2 YNFKEQ. Trimming left V 5 bases short and J 7 bases short, with 17 bases between. The CDR3: CASSEEGGKGTQYF. The DNA of the CDR3 is TGTGCCAGCAGCGAGGAGGGGGGTAAAGGGACCCAGTACTTC.

The CDR3 here is CASSLGLQGGGYEQYF. CDR3 sequence (DNA): TGTGCCAGCAGCTTAGGGCTCCAGGGAGGAGGCTACGAGCAGTACTTC. The V call is TRBV11-2, the J call TRBJ2-7; maybe TRBD2 (6 bases). The CDR3 has 16 residues. Between the trimmed V and J ends, which lost 1 base and 3 bases, there was a span of 16 bases. The germline CDR1 and CDR2 sequences are SGHAT and FQNNGV.

V usage is TRBV10-3 and J usage is TRBJ2-5; 8 nucleotides match TRBD2. With V trimmed by 11 bases and J by 2 bases, 7 bases remained unmatched. Germline CDR1 reads ENHRY; CDR2 reads SYGVKD. The CDR3 contains 13 residues. For the CDR3, the DNA is TGTGCCTCCGGGGGGGGTGAGCAAGAGACCCAGTACTTC. It codes for CASGGGEQETQYF.

The gene calls are TRBV7-9 and TRBJ2-5; the match to TRBD1 covers 8 bases. CDR3 length equals 15 residues. V gave up 0 bases and J gave up 2 bases; unmatched junction bases: 2. CDR1 is SEHNR and CDR2 is FQNEAQ in the germline V gene (reference sequence). CDR3 amino acids: CASSLARGLQETQYF. The DNA for the CDR3 is TGTGCCAGCAGCTTAGCCAGGGGGCTTCAAGAGACCCAGTACTTC.

The chain has TRBV5-1 and TRBJ2-3; maybe TRBD2 (5 bases). Per germline, CDR1 SGHRS and CDR2 YFSETQ. Trimming stripped 0 bases from V and 5 bases from J, with 16 bases between. This CDR3 contains 16 residues. The CDR3 loop reads CASSLGRGLGRDTQYF. The CDR3 nucleotides read TGCGCCAGCAGCTTGGGGCGCGGGTTAGGGAGAGATACGCAGTATTTT.

This chain links TRBV7-9 with TRBJ2-6; D is undetermined. The length of the CDR3 is 17 residues. Germline loops: CDR1 SEHNR, CDR2 FQNEAQ (reference sequence). Trimming cost V 2 bases and J 1 base, with 12 bases left between them. CDR3 sequence: CASSLPFTRSGANVLTF. CDR3 nucleotides: TGTGCCAGCAGCTTACCCTTTACCAGATCTGGGGCCAACGTCCTGACTTTC.